The present T cell receptor beta chain was sequenced within a study of type 1 and type 2 diabetes patients. Study outcomes and limitations: Unmatched age and gender across groups might bias interpretation.

This clonotype was recorded a few times. Antigen: not known. PCR was run on genomic DNA. The TCR beta CDR3 region was amplified using 30 forward and 13 reverse primers. TCRdb fed the multiplex PCR reads into MiXCR, producing one record per CDR3 protein. The sample has fewer than 300,000 distinct CDR3 sequences, roughly 48% seen once. The CDR3 totals 15 residues. CDR1 is DFQATT, CDR2 SNEGSKA, per germline (reference sequence). V was shortened by 3 bases and J by 6 bases, with 15 bases between the two germline ends. Material for sequencing was peripheral blood mononuclear cells (PBMCs). This receptor was taken from a man between 18 and 35 years old with type 2 diabetes. V gene TRBV20-1 combines with J gene TRBJ1-6; D is perhaps TRBD1 (5 bases). CDR3 coding DNA: TGCAGTGCTAGTTTGGGGGATCAGGGTAATTCACCCCTCCACTTT. Translation gives CSASLGDQGNSPLHF.